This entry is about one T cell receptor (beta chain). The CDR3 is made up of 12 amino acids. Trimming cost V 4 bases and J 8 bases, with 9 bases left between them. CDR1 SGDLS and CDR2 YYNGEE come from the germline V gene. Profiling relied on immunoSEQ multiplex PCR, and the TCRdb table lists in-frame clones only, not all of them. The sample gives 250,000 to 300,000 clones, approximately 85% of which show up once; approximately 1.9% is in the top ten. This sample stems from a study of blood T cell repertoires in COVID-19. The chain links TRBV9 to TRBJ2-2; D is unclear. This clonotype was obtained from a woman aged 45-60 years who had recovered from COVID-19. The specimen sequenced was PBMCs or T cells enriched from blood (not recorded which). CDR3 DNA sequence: TGTGCCAGCAGCACCCGTCGGGGGGAGCTGTTTTTT. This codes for CASSTRRGELFF.